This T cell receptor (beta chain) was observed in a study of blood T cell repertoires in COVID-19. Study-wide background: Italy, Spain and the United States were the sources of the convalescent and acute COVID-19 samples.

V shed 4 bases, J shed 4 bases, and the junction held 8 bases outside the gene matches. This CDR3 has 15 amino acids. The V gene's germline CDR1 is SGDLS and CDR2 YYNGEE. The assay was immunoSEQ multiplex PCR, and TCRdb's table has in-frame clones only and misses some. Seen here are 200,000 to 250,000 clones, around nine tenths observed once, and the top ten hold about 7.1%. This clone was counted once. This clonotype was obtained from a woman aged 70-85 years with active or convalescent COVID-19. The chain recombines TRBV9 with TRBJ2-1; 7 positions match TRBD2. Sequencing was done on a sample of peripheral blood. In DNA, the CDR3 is TGTGCCAGCAGCCCCCTAGAGCGGGGTTACAATGAGCAGTTCTTC. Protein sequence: CASSPLERGYNEQFF.